This entry lists 7 T cell receptor beta chains sequenced from one sample in a study of cytomegalovirus exposure and HLA in healthy donors. PCR amplification relied on 60 Vbeta primers (plus 13 Jbeta primers). Sequencing used immunoSEQ multiplex PCR; TCRdb keeps in-frame clones, though not all of them. The sample records about 160,000 clones, about four fifths being singletons. The sample comprised PBMCs. The receptors were gathered from a male donor in good health and CMV-seropositive.

This chain joins TRBV19 and TRBJ2-2, with D unclear. The ends were cut back, 8 bases at V and 3 bases at J, with 10 bases in the middle. This CDR3 comprises 13 residues. Germline V gives CDR1 LNHDA, CDR2 SQIVND (reference sequence). The CDR3 DNA is TGTGCCAGTCGCCCCCTATACACCGGGGAGCTGTTTTTT. Residues: CASRPLYTGELFF.

The rearrangement links TRBV18 to TRBJ1-5, with D maybe TRBD1 (5 bases). Trimming removed 5 bases at V and 2 bases at J, with 10 bases between. The CDR3 has 14 residues. Germline V gene lookup returns CDR1 KGHSH and CDR2 LQKENI. This CDR3 reads CASSATDGNQPQHF. The DNA of the CDR3 is TGTGCCAGCTCAGCGACAGATGGCAATCAGCCCCAGCATTTT. The full variable domain, with the rest looked up from reference TRBV18 and TRBJ1-5, is NAGVMQNPRHLVRRRGQEARLRCSPMKGHSHVYWYRQLPEEGLKFMVYLQKENIIDESGMPKERFSAEFPKEGPSILRIQQVVRGDSAAYFCASSATDGNQPQHFGDGTRLSIL.

This clone was seen more than once but under ten times. J is TRBJ2-5 and V is TRBV5-1; 10 bases align to TRBD2. The DNA end is a closer match to TRBJ2-7, so the J assignment may be wrong. CDR3 length equals 15 residues. Looked up from germline, CDR1 is SGHRS and CDR2 is YFSETQ. CDR3: CATQREGLVIDEQYF. The CDR3 bases are TGCGCCACCCAGCGGGAGGGCCTAGTAATCGACGAGCAGTACTTC.

In its sample, this clone was seen once. This chain connects TRBV18 to TRBJ1-2; TRBD1 agrees at 7 bases. The germline V gene encodes CDR1 KGHSH and CDR2 LQKENI. This CDR3 comprises 14 residues. V was pared by 3 bases and J by 9 bases, with 10 bases of the junction left unmatched. The CDR3 loop is CASSPGQTFLSYTF. The CDR3 coding sequence is TGTGCCAGCTCACCGGGACAGACCTTTTTAAGCTACACCTTC. Using reference TRBV18 and TRBJ1-2 for the parts outside the CDR3, the full variable domain is NAGVMQNPRHLVRRRGQEARLRCSPMKGHSHVYWYRQLPEEGLKFMVYLQKENIIDESGMPKERFSAEFPKEGPSILRIQQVVRGDSAAYFCASSPGQTFLSYTFGSGTRLTVV.

The chain is built from TRBV6-6 and TRBJ2-7; 7 nucleotides agree with TRBD2. With 0 bases clipped from V and 2 bases from J, the junction kept 7 bases outside the gene matches. The CDR3 contains 16 residues. Germline CDR1 and CDR2: MNHNY and SVGAGI (reference sequence). CDR3 in DNA: TGTGCCAGCAGTTACTCAGCGGGATCTCCAACCTACGAGCAGTACTTC. Amino acids: CASSYSAGSPTYEQYF.

This clone was detected only a few times. Relative to the germline gene, one junction end is altered; a read error may explain this. V and J are TRBV6-4 and TRBJ2-6, with D possibly being TRBD1 (5 bases). Germline V CDR1 and CDR2: MRHNA, SNTAGT. The CDR3 has 13 amino acids. The CDR3 reads CASSDSGANGLTF. The CDR3, as DNA: TGTGCCAGCAGTGACTCTGGGGCCAACGGCCTGACTTTC.

The count of this clone is one. The chain has TRBV19 and TRBJ2-1, with D uncertain. Germline V gene lookup returns CDR1 LNHDA and CDR2 SQIVND (reference sequence). CDR3 length: 13 amino acids. V was pared by 8 bases and J by 1 base, with 9 bases between. CDR3 amino acids: CASRSRSYNEQFF. The DNA for the CDR3 is TGTGCCAGTCGGTCCAGGTCCTACAATGAGCAGTTCTTC.